This T cell receptor (beta chain) was documented in a study of T cells in Graves' hyperthyroidism and ophthalmopathy. Whole-study findings and limits: Separating ophthalmopathy from stable hyperthyroidism was achieved by a 13 V-J model. Most thyroid clonotypes expanded above 0.001 were also detected in blood.

The TCR beta CDR3 regions underwent amplification using RNA transcripts as the source. Initially, a first-round RT-PCR of the TCR CDR3 employed the HTBI primer set. TCRdb reprocessed the multiplex PCR reads with MiXCR, giving one entry per CDR3 protein. The sample shows 530,000 or so distinct CDR3 sequences, roughly 25% of them seen only once. This clonotype was detected many times. Its antigen is currently unknown. The V end was cut by 2 bases, the J end by 5 bases, with 15 bases between. Germline CDR1 MNHEY, CDR2 SVGAGI. There are 15 residues in the CDR3. The study excluded patients with uncontrolled infection, other autoimmune disease, pregnancy or lactation. The authors obtained PBMCs from roughly 10 ml of fresh peripheral blood.

The J gene is TRBJ1-1, the V gene TRBV6-5; possible D gene TRBD1, 5 bases. The sequence was obtained from a woman in her twenties or thirties with Graves' ophthalmopathy. Source material: blood. The CDR3 is CASSYSGAAQTEAFF. DNA for the CDR3: TGTGCCAGCAGTTACAGTGGGGCAGCTCAAACTGAAGCTTTCTTT.